Following are 10 T cell receptor beta chains from one sample sequenced in a study of cytotoxic CD8 clonotypes in ibrutinib-treated CLL. Produced via immunoSEQ multiplex PCR; TCRdb's table is partial and in-frame only. The sample holds roughly 45,000 clones, 60% to 80% seen once. Sequencing used PBMCs, obtained after 24 months of ibrutinib treatment. The source is a human donor with chronic lymphocytic leukemia.

V usage is TRBV25-1 and J usage is TRBJ2-1; 7 bases are shared with TRBD2. CDR3 length equals 16 residues. CDR1 and CDR2 from the germline V gene are MGHDK and SYGVNS. J lost 4 bases, V lost 0 bases, and 6 bases had no gene match. In DNA form, the CDR3 reads TGTGCCAGCAGTGAATACGGACTTAGCGGGTACAATGAGCAGTTCTTC. Translation gives CASSEYGLSGYNEQFF.

J is TRBJ2-5 and V is TRBV9, with D maybe TRBD1 (6 bases). Germline CDR1 reads SGDLS; CDR2 reads YYNGEE. The CDR3 is made up of 15 amino acids. Trimming took off 4 bases at V and 2 bases at J, with 15 bases between the two ends. CDR3 residues: CASSRRQVPQETQYF. CDR3 in DNA: TGTGCCAGCAGCAGGCGACAGGTCCCACAAGAGACCCAGTACTTC.

This clone was seen a handful of times. This chain links TRBV10-2 with TRBJ2-1; D unresolved. V was cut by 7 bases and J by 5 bases, with 12 bases left in between. In germline, CDR1 is WSHSY, CDR2 SAAADI. This CDR3 comprises 13 residues. The CDR3 reads CASTAPPHNEQFF. For the CDR3, the DNA is TGCGCCAGCACCGCCCCCCCACACAATGAGCAGTTCTTC.

The J gene is TRBJ2-7, the V gene TRBV27, with D uncertain. Germline V gene data show CDR1 as MNHEY and CDR2 as SMNVEV (reference sequence). The CDR3 runs 14 residues. V was clipped by 5 bases and J by 1 base, with 12 bases between them. CDR3 residues: CASSPWTRSYEQYF. DNA of the CDR3: TGTGCCAGCAGTCCCTGGACCCGTTCCTACGAGCAGTACTTC.

The genes are TRBV6-5 and TRBJ1-2; 9 positions agree with TRBD1. The CDR3 runs to 14 residues. Germline V lookup: CDR1 MNHEY, CDR2 SVGAGI. With 2 bases clipped from V and 5 bases from J, the junction kept 3 bases outside the gene matches. The CDR3 coding sequence is TGTGCCAGCAGTTACGGCGGGACAGGGTATGGCTACACCTTC. It encodes CASSYGGTGYGYTF.

The chain uses TRBV5-1 and TRBJ2-5; possible D gene TRBD1, 6 bases. With 4 bases removed from V and 3 bases from J, the gap between germline ends came to 28 bases. The germline V gene has CDR1 SGHRS and CDR2 YFSETQ. The CDR3 has 19 residues. The chain's CDR3 is CASSQTGAEIGTPEETQYF. CDR3 DNA sequence: TGCGCCAGCAGCCAGACAGGAGCCGAGATAGGGACGCCGGAAGAGACCCAGTACTTC.

This clone was observed once. CDR3 sequence (DNA): TGTGCCAGCAGCCTTGGACAGGGGGCTTTCTACGAGCAGTACTTC. This codes for CASSLGQGAFYEQYF. The rearrangement joins TRBV14 to TRBJ2-7; TRBD1 aligns across 11 bases. V trimming: 4 bases; J trimming: 3 bases; junction bases outside the gene matches: 5. Germline V gene sequence: CDR1 SGHDN, CDR2 FVKESK. CDR3 length: 15 residues.

This clone was seen at least ten times. The gene calls are TRBV30 and TRBJ2-2; TRBD2 aligns across 7 bases. Per the germline V gene, CDR1 is GTSNPN and CDR2 is SVGIG (reference sequence). The CDR3 totals 14 residues. The CDR3: CAISQLAIAGELFF. The CDR3, as DNA: TGTGCAATCTCGCAACTAGCGATCGCCGGGGAGCTGTTTTTT.

The chain joins TRBV6-6 to TRBJ1-1; TRBD1 agrees at 12 bases. From germline, CDR1 is MNHNY and CDR2 SVGAGI (reference sequence). Trimming removed 7 bases from V and 9 bases from J; junction bases left unmatched: 12. This CDR3 spans 15 amino acids. The CDR3 protein is CASNIGGQGASKAFF. The CDR3 coding sequence is TGTGCCAGCAATATCGGGGGACAGGGGGCCTCTAAAGCTTTCTTT.

The chain uses TRBV15 and TRBJ2-7; a weak D match, TRBD1 (7 bases). This CDR3 comprises 14 residues. Trimming left V 5 bases short and J 0 bases short, with 11 bases between. Germline CDR1 is LNHNV and CDR2 is YYDKDF (reference sequence). The DNA of the CDR3 is TGTGCCACCAGCGCAGGGGGGCCCTCCTACGAGCAGTACTTC. This translates into CATSAGGPSYEQYF.